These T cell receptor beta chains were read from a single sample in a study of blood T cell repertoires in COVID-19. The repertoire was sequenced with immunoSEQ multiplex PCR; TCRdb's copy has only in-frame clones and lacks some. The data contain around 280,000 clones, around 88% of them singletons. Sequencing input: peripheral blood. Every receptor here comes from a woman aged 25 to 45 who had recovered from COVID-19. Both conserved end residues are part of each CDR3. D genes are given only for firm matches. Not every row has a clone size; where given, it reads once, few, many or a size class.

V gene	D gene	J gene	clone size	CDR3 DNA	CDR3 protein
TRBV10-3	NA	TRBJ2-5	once	TGTGCCATCAGTGAGCCCTCCGGGACCCAGTACTTC	CAISEPSGTQYF
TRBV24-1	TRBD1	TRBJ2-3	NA	TGTGCCACCAGTGATCCTGGGACAGGGGGCACAGATACGCAGTATTTT	CATSDPGTGGTDTQYF
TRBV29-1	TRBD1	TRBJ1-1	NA	TGCAGCGTTGGGCAGGGGGCTGAAGCTTTCTTT	CSVGQGAEAFF
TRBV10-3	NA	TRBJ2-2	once	TGTGCCACCTGGTCCGGGGGCACCGGGGAGCTGTTTTTT	CATWSGGTGELFF
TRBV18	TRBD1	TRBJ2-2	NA	TGTGCCAGCTTACCCCTCGGGACAGGGCTCACCGGGGAGCTGTTTTTT	CASLPLGTGLTGELFF
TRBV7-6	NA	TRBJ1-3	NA	TGTGCCAGCAGTTCCTTGGGGGGTGCAGGAAACACCATATATTTT	CASSSLGGAGNTIYF
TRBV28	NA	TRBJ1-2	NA	TGTGCCAGCAGTTTAGAAACAGGGATGGGCTATGGCTACACCTTC	CASSLETGMGYGYTF
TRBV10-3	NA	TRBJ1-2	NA	TGTGCCATCAATCCGGCGGGGGCCTATGGCTACACCTTC	CAINPAGAYGYTF
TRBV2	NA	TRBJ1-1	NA	TGTGCCAGCAGTCTCTTGGGGGAGGTTAGGACCCTAGACACTGAAGCTTTCTTT	CASSLLGEVRTLDTEAFF
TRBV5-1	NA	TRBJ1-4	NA	TGCGCCAGCAGGAAGACACCTGAAAATGAAAAACTGTTTTTT	CASRKTPENEKLFF
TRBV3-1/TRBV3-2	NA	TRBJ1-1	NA	TGTGCCAGCAGCGTCGCCGGGGGGGGTTTCGCCACTGAAGCTTTCTTT	CASSVAGGGFATEAFF
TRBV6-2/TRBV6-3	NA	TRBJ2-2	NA	TGTGCCAGCAGTTACCCGGAGGGCTCGGGAACCGGGGAGCTGTTTTTT	CASSYPEGSGTGELFF
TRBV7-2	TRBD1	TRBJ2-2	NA	TGTGCCAGCAGCTTTACAGGGGCGATGAACACCGGGGAGCTGTTTTTT	CASSFTGAMNTGELFF
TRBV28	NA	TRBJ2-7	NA	TGTGCCAGCGGAAGGACACTCTCGTACGAGCAGTACTTC	CASGRTLSYEQYF
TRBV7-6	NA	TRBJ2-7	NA	TGTGCCAGCAGCTTAGCCATCAAACAGGTCCGCACCATACCCCACGAGCAGTACTTC	CASSLAIKQVRTIPHEQYF
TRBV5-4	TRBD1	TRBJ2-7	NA	TGTGCCAGCAGCTTGGGTCAGGGGGCCCGCTCCTACGAGCAGTACTTC	CASSLGQGARSYEQYF
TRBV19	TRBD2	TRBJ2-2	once	TGTGCCAGTGGGGACCCGGGACTAAGCAACACCGGGGAGCTGTTTTTT	CASGDPGLSNTGELFF
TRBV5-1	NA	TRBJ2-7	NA	TGCGCCAGCAGCTTGGGGGCAGCTTCCTACGAGCAGTACTTC	CASSLGAASYEQYF
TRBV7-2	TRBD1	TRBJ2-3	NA	TGTGCCAGCAGCGTAGACAGGGGGCGAGATACGCAGTATTTT	CASSVDRGRDTQYF
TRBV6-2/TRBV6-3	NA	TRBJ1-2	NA	TGTGCCAGCAGTTCGGACAGAACTCCGCCACGAAAAGATGGCTACACCTTC	CASSSDRTPPRKDGYTF
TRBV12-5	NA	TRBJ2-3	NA	TGTGCTAGTGGTTTGCCGGGAGTCGCAGATACGCAGTATTTT	CASGLPGVADTQYF
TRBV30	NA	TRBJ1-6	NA	TGTGCCTGTCGTGAACTCTCGAATTCACCCCTCCACTTT	CACRELSNSPLHF
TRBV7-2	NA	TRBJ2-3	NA	TGTGCCAGCAGCTTTGGAGGGACAGTCGAGGTAGATACGCAGTATTTT	CASSFGGTVEVDTQYF
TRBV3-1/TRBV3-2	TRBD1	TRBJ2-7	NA	TGTGCCAGCAGCCAGTTAGACAGGGTTTCGGCGCAGTACTTC	CASSQLDRVSAQYF
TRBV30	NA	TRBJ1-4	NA	TGTGCCTGGAGTTTCGATGAAAAACTGTTTTTT	CAWSFDEKLFF
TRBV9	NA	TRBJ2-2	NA	TGTGCCAGCAGCGTAGTACCCGGGGACTTGCTCACCGGGGAGCTGTTTTTT	CASSVVPGDLLTGELFF
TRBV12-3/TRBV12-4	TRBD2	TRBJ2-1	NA	TGTGCCAGCCACAGCGGGGGATACAATGAGCAGTTCTTC	CASHSGGYNEQFF
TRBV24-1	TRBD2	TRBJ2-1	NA	TGTGCCACCAGTGGGGGATCGGCGGGAGGGGTCAATGAGCAGTTCTTC	CATSGGSAGGVNEQFF
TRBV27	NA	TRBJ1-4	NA	TGTGCCAGCAGTTCGGGAGACGGGAATGAAAAACTGTTTTTT	CASSSGDGNEKLFF
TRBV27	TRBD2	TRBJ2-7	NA	TGTGCCAGCAGCGGACCGGGGCTAGCGGGAGAGCAGTACTTC	CASSGPGLAGEQYF
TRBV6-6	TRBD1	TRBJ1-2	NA	TGTGCCAGCAGTTACGACAGGGGCTTCGGCTACACCTTC	CASSYDRGFGYTF
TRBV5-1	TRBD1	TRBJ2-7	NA	TGCGCCAGCAGCTTCGGGGACAGGGGGTTCAACGAGCAGTACTTC	CASSFGDRGFNEQYF
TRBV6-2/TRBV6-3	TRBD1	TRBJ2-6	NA	TGTGCCAGCAGTTACACAACGACGGCAGGGGGTTACTCTGGGGCCAACGTCCTGACTTTC	CASSYTTTAGGYSGANVLTF
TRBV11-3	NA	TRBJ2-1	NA	TGTGCCAGCAGCTTTGGCGGGACGGATATGAATGAGCAGTTCTTC	CASSFGGTDMNEQFF
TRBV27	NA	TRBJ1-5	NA	TGTGCCAGCAGTTCCCCACCAAGGGGGGGATTAGGCAATCAGCCCCAGCATTTT	CASSSPPRGGLGNQPQHF
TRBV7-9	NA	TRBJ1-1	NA	TGTGCCAGCAGCTTAGCGAGGGTACAGACTGAAGCTTTCTTT	CASSLARVQTEAFF
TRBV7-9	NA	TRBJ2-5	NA	TGTGCCAGCAGCTTAGGGCCCCTGTTTACCTTGCAAGAGACCCAGTACTTC	CASSLGPLFTLQETQYF
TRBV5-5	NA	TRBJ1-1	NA	TGTGCCAGCAGCTTGGTGGCAACCATGAACACTGAAGCTTTCTTT	CASSLVATMNTEAFF
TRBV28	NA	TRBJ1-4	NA	TGTGCCAGCAGTGGCGGAGCAACTAATGAAAAACTGTTTTTT	CASSGGATNEKLFF
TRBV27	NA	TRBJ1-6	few	TGTGCCAGCGCAAAGAGCCCTGGGAGCTCCTATAATTCACCCCTCCACTTT	CASAKSPGSSYNSPLHF
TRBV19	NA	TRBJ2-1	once	TGTGCCAGTAGTATAGATCGGGAGGGGGCGAATGAGCAGTTCTTC	CASSIDREGANEQFF
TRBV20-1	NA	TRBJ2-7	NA	TGCAGTGCTAGTCGGCAGGTGGGGGCCTCCTACGAGCAGTACTTC	CSASRQVGASYEQYF
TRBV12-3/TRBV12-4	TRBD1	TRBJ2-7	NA	TGTGCCAGCGCACAGGGGGCTATCGGGCAGTACTTC	CASAQGAIGQYF
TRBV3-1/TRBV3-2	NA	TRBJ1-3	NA	TGTGCCAGCAGCCAAGGGTCCGGGGGGCAGGGAAACACCATATATTTT	CASSQGSGGQGNTIYF
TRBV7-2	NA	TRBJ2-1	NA	TGTGCCACCGGCATCATAAGAGGGAATGAGCAGTTCTTC	CATGIIRGNEQFF
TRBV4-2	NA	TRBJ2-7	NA	TGTGCCAGCAGCCAAGCCATTCCAGGATCCTACGAGCAGTACTTC	CASSQAIPGSYEQYF
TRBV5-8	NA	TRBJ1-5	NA	TGTGCCAGCAGCCGGGGTGGGGGGACCAATCAGCCCCAGCATTTT	CASSRGGGTNQPQHF
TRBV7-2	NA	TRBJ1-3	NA	TGTGCCAGCAGCACAAGCCCAGGTTCGGGAAACACCATATATTTT	CASSTSPGSGNTIYF
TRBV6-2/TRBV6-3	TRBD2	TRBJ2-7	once	TGTGCCAGCAGCCGTAGCGGGTACGAGCAGTACTTC	CASSRSGYEQYF
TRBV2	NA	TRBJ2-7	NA	TGTGCCAGCAGTGAAGAGGGAGACGAGCAGTACTTC	CASSEEGDEQYF
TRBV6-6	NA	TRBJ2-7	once	TGTGCCAGCAGTTCCCGGCGGGTTCTCCTCTCCTACGAGCAGTACTTC	CASSSRRVLLSYEQYF